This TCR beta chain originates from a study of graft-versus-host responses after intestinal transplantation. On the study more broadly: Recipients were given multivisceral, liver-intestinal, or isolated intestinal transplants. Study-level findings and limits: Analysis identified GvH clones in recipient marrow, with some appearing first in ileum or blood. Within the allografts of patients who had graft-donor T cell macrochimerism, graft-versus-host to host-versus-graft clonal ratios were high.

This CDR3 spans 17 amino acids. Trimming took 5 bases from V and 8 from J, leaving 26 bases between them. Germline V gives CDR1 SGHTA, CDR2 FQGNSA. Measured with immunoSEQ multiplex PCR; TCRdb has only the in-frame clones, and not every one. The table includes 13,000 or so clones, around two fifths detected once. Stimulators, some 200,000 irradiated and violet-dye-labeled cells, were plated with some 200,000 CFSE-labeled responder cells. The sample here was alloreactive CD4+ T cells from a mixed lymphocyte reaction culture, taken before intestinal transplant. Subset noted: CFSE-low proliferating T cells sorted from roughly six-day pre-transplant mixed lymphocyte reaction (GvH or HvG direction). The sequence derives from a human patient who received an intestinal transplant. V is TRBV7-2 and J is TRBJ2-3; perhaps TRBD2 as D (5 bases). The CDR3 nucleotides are TGTGCCAGCAGCCACGAGCCGGCTAGCAGTCAAGCAAGTACGCAGTATTTT. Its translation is CASSHEPASSQASTQYF.